The 13 T cell receptor beta chains below all came from one sample that was sequenced in a study of blood T cell repertoires in COVID-19. Sequenced by immunoSEQ multiplex PCR; TCRdb stores in-frame clones only, minus some. The top ten hold 2.5% to 3.5% of the sample, which has 200,000 to 250,000 clones, 88% seen once. Sequenced input: peripheral blood. The receptors derive from a woman in her fifties or sixties with acute or convalescent COVID-19.

V is TRBV7-9 and J is TRBJ2-7, with unresolved D. Trimming took off 10 bases at V and 5 bases at J, with 9 bases between the two ends. The CDR3 is made up of 10 amino acids. CDR1 and CDR2 from the germline V gene are SEHNR and FQNEAQ (reference sequence). The chain's CDR3 is CATTAHEQYF. The CDR3 bases are TGTGCCACCACAGCCCACGAGCAGTACTTC.

V usage is TRBV30 and J usage is TRBJ1-4, with TRBD1 identical over 8 bases. Germline CDR1 GTSNPN, CDR2 SVGIG (reference sequence). Unmatched junction bases numbered 9, after V lost 7 bases and J lost 8 bases. The CDR3 totals 13 residues. This chain's CDR3 is CAYSQGVTEKLFF. CDR3 sequence (DNA): TGTGCCTACTCACAGGGGGTAACGGAAAAACTGTTTTTT.

The rearrangement uses TRBV4-3 and TRBJ1-3, with D tentatively TRBD1 (6 bases). The CDR3 loop spans 16 amino acids. Trimming removed 4 bases from V and 4 bases from J, with 17 bases in between. The germline gives CDR1 LGHNA, CDR2 YSLEER. The CDR3 sequence: CASSLYTGSGGNTIYF. The CDR3 DNA follows: TGCGCCAGCAGCCTATATACAGGGTCGGGGGGAAACACCATATATTTT.

The rearrangement links TRBV30 to TRBJ1-2, with D uncertain. V lost 4 bases and J 4 bases, leaving 10 bases between the germline ends. Germline V gives CDR1 GTSNPN, CDR2 SVGIG (reference sequence). The CDR3 extends over 12 amino acids. For the CDR3, the DNA is TGTGCCTGGAAGTCTGGCGGCTATGGCTACACCTTC. This gives the protein CAWKSGGYGYTF.

A single count supports this clone. The chain combines TRBV28 with TRBJ1-1; D gene ambiguous. Germline V gene data show CDR1 as MDHEN and CDR2 as SYDVKM. V dropped 6 bases and J dropped 4 bases, with 6 bases sitting between them. This CDR3 spans 11 amino acids. CDR3 bases: TGTGCCAGCAGAGCCTTCACTGAAGCTTTCTTT. It yields the protein CASRAFTEAFF.

The CDR3 coding sequence is TGCGCCAGCAGCCAAGAACTAGCGGGAGCCGGAGAAGAGCAGTACTTC. It yields the protein CASSQELAGAGEEQYF. The V and J genes are TRBV4-3 and TRBJ2-7; 11 bases fit TRBD2. V shed 0 bases, J shed 7 bases, and the junction held 8 bases outside the gene matches. The germline V gene encodes CDR1 LGHNA and CDR2 YSLEER. This CDR3 is 16 amino acids long.

This chain uses TRBV19 with TRBJ2-7; tentative D call: TRBD1 (5 bases). Trimming stripped 7 bases from V and 6 bases from J, with 10 bases between. The CDR3 has 11 residues. CDR1 is LNHDA and CDR2 is SQIVND in the germline V gene (reference sequence). DNA for the CDR3: TGTGCCAGTATCCAGGGCTCCGAGCAGTACTTC. The encoded protein is CASIQGSEQYF.

The chain is built from TRBV19 and TRBJ1-2, with D possibly being TRBD1 (6 bases). The CDR3 is 15 amino acids. Germline V lookup: CDR1 LNHDA, CDR2 SQIVND (reference sequence). Trimming shortened V by 1 base and J by 6 bases, and 15 bases separated the two germline ends. DNA of the CDR3: TGTGCCAGTAGTATAGTATTGGGCAGGGGTAATGGCTACACCTTC. Protein: CASSIVLGRGNGYTF. The full variable domain, its missing parts supplied by reference TRBV19 and TRBJ1-2, is DGGITQSPKYLFRKEGQNVTLSCEQNLNHDAMYWYRQDPGQGLRLIYYSQIVNDFQKGDIAEGYSVSREKKESFPLTVTSAQKNPTAFYLCASSIVLGRGNGYTFGSGTRLTVV.

V is TRBV30 and J is TRBJ2-1; a weak D match, TRBD1 (6 bases). V dropped 1 base and J dropped 2 bases, with 6 bases sitting between them. Germline CDR1 and CDR2: GTSNPN and SVGIG (reference sequence). The CDR3 has 13 residues. The CDR3 sequence is CAWSGDTYNEQFF. CDR3 coding DNA: TGTGCCTGGAGTGGGGACACCTACAATGAGCAGTTCTTC.

The V gene is TRBV9, the J gene TRBJ2-7, with D possibly matching TRBD1 (7 bases). V lost 0 bases and J lost 2, with 12 bases in between. This CDR3 is built from 15 residues. Germline values: CDR1 SGDLS, CDR2 YYNGEE. The CDR3 reads CASSVATGRTYEQYF. DNA of the CDR3: TGTGCCAGCAGCGTAGCGACAGGGAGGACCTACGAGCAGTACTTC. The entire variable domain, with the rest obtained from reference TRBV9 and TRBJ2-7, is as follows: DSGVTQTPKHLITATGQRVTLRCSPRSGDLSVYWYQQSLDQGLQFLIQYYNGEERAKGNILERFSAQQFPDLHSELNLSSLELGDSALYFCASSVATGRTYEQYFGPGTRLTVT.

This chain connects TRBV19 to TRBJ2-5; D perhaps matches TRBD2 (6 bases). Looked up from germline, CDR1 is LNHDA and CDR2 is SQIVND (reference sequence). Trimming took 6 bases from V and 5 from J, leaving 13 bases between them. This CDR3 region has 13 residues. The CDR3 coding sequence is TGTGCCAGTAGCCTAGGTGGAGGGGAGACCCAGTACTTC. Its translation: CASSLGGGETQYF.

This chain links TRBV24-1 with TRBJ2-6; 7 bases line up with TRBD1. The CDR3 contains 16 residues. Germline CDR1 is KGHDR and CDR2 is SFDVKD. The V and J ends lost 2 bases and 7 bases, in that order; junction bases with no gene match: 7. This CDR3 reads CATSDSKTGRANVLTF. The CDR3 coding sequence is TGTGCCACCAGTGATTCGAAGACAGGGAGAGCCAACGTCCTGACTTTC.

The CDR3 here is CASSNVPGAYNEQFF. CDR3 bases: TGTGCCAGTAGTAACGTCCCCGGGGCCTACAATGAGCAGTTCTTC. The chain is built from TRBV19 and TRBJ2-1; D may be TRBD2 (5 bases). The germline V gene has CDR1 LNHDA and CDR2 SQIVND (reference sequence). The germline V and J ends were trimmed by 4 bases and 2 bases, with 12 bases remaining between them. The CDR3 sequence is 15 residues long.